This paragraph covers one TCR beta chain sequence. The source of the sample is a study of radiotherapy plus CTLA-4 blockade in lung cancer. Study details: Objective response was observed in about 19% of patients, and disease control in approximately 30%.

Germline V lookup: CDR1 SGHRS, CDR2 YFSETQ. This CDR3 contains 15 residues. J was trimmed by 4 bases and V by 0 bases; bases with no gene match: 2. Some clones are missing from TCRdb's copy, which holds only in-frame ones; the method was immunoSEQ multiplex PCR. The sample has about 100,000 clones, roughly four fifths seen once. The TCR was taken from a human donor with non-small cell lung cancer who had stable disease on radiotherapy plus ipilimumab. Sequenced material: peripheral blood, taken from a patient treated with radiotherapy plus ipilimumab. This chain uses TRBV5-1 with TRBJ1-1; 11 nucleotides match TRBD1. CDR3 coding DNA: TGCGCCAGCAGCTTGGTAGGACAGGGGGCCACTGAAGCTTTCTTT. Translation: CASSLVGQGATEAFF.